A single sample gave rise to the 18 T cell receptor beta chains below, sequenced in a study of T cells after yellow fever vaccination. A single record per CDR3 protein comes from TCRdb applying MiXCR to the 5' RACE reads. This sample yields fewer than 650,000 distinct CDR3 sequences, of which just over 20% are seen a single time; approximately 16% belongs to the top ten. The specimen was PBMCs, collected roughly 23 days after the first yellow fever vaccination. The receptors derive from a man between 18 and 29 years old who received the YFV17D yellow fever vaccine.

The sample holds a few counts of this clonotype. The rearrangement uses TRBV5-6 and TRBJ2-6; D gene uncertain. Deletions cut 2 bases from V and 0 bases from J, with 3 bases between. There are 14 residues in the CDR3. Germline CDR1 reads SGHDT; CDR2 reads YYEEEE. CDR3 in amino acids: CASSFYSGANVLTF. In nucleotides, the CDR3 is TGTGCCAGCAGCTTTTACTCTGGGGCCAACGTCCTGACTTTC. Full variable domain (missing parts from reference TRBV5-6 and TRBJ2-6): DAGVTQSPTHLIKTRGQQVTLRCSPKSGHDTVSWYQQALGQGPQFIFQYYEEEERQRGNFPDRFSGHQFPNYSSELNVNALLLGDSALYLCASSFYSGANVLTFGAGSRLTVL.

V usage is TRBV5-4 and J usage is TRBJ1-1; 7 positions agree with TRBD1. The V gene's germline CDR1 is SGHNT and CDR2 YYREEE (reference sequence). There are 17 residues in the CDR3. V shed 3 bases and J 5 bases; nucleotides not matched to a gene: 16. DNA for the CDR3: TGTGCCAGCAGCTCCACCGGGTTTGGCAGGGGGGTTACTGAAGCTTTCTTT. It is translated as CASSSTGFGRGVTEAFF.

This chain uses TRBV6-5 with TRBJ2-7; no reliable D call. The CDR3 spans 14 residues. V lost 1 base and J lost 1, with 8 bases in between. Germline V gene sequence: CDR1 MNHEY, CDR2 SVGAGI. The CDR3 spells CASSYYGRSYEQYF. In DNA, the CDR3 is TGTGCCAGCAGTTACTACGGCAGATCCTACGAGCAGTACTTC.

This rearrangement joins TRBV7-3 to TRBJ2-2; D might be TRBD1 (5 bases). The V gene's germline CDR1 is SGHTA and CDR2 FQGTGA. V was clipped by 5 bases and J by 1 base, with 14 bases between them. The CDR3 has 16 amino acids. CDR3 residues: CASSPNGARNTGELFF. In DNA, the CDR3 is TGTGCCAGCAGCCCCAATGGGGCAAGGAACACCGGGGAGCTGTTTTTT.

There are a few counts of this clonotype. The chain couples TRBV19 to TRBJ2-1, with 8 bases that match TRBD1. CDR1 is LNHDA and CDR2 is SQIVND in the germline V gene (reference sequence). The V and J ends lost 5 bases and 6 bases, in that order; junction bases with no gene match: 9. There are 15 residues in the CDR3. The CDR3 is CASSPRTGFGNEQFF. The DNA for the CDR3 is TGTGCCAGTAGTCCCCGGACAGGGTTTGGCAATGAGCAGTTCTTC. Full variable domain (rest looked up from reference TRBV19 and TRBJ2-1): DGGITQSPKYLFRKEGQNVTLSCEQNLNHDAMYWYRQDPGQGLRLIYYSQIVNDFQKGDIAEGYSVSREKKESFPLTVTSAQKNPTAFYLCASSPRTGFGNEQFFGPGTRLTVL.

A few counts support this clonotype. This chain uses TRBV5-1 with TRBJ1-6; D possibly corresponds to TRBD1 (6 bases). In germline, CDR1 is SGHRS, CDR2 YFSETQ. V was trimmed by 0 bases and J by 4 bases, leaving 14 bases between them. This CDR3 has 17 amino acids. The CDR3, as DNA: TGCGCCAGCAGCTTGGATCCGGGGGCGGTTTATAATTCACCCCTCCACTTT. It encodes CASSLDPGAVYNSPLHF.

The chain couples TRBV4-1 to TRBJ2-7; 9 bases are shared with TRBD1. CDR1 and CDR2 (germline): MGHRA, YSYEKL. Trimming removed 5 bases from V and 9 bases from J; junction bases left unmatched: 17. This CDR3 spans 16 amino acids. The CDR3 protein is CASSARNRDRAGGQYF. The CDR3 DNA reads TGCGCCAGCAGCGCACGCAACCGGGACAGGGCAGGCGGGCAGTACTTC.

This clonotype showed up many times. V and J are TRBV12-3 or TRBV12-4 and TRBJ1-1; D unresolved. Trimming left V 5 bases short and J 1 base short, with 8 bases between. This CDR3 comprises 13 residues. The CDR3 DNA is TGTGCCAGCAGTCCTGCGGGGAACACTGAAGCTTTCTTT. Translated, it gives CASSPAGNTEAFF.

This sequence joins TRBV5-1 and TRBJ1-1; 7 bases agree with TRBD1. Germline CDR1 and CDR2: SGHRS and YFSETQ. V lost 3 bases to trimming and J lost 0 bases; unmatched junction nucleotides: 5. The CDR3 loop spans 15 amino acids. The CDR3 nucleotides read TGCGCCAGCAGCTCCTCCGGGACAGTGAACACTGAAGCTTTCTTT. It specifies CASSSSGTVNTEAFF.

Here the CDR3 reads CSVEAVSGNTIYF. DNA of the CDR3: TGCAGCGTTGAGGCAGTCTCTGGAAACACCATATATTTT. This chain links TRBV29-1 with TRBJ1-3, with D unresolved. Germline CDR1 and CDR2: SQVTM and ANQGSEA. V lost 3 bases and J lost 0, with 6 bases in between. The CDR3 spans 13 residues. The full variable domain, with the rest looked up from reference TRBV29-1 and TRBJ1-3, is SAVISQKPSRDICQRGTSLTIQCQVDSQVTMMFWYRQQPGQSLTLIATANQGSEATYESGFVIDKFPISRPNLTFSTLTVSNMSPEDSSIYLCSVEAVSGNTIYFGEGSWLTVV.

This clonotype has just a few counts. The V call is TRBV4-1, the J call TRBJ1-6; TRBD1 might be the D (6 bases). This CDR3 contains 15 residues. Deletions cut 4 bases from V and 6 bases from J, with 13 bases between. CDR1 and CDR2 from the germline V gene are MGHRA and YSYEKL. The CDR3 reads CASSPRKDSNSPLHF. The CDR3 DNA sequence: TGCGCCAGCAGCCCCAGAAAGGACAGTAATTCACCCCTCCACTTT.

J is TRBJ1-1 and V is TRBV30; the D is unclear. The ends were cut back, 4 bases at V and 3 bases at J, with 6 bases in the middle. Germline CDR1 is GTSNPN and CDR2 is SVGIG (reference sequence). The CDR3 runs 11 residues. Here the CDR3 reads CAWKHDTEAFF. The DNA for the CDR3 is TGTGCCTGGAAACACGACACTGAAGCTTTCTTT.

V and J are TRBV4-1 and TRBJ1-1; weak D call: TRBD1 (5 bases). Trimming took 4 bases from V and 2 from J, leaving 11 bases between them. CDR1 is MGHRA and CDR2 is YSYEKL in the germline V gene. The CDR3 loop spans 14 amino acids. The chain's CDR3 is CASSPATANTEAFF. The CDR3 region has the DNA TGCGCCAGCAGCCCCGCGACAGCCAACACTGAAGCTTTCTTT.

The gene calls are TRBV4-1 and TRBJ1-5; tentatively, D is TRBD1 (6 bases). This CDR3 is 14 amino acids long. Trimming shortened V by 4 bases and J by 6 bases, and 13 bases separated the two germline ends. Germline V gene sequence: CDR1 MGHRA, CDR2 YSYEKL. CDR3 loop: CASSPVEGGQPQHF. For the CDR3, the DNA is TGCGCCAGCAGCCCGGTTGAGGGGGGTCAGCCCCAGCATTTT.

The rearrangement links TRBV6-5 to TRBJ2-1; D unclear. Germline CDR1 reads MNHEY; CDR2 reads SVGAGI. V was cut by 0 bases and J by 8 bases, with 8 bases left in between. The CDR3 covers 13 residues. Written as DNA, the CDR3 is TGTGCCAGCAGTTACTCGACTTGGTATGAGCAGTTCTTC. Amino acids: CASSYSTWYEQFF.

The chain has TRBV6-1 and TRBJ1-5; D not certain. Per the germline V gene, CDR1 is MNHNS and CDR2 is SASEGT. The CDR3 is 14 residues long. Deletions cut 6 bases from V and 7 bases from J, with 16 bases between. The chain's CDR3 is CASSSLGGRQPQHF. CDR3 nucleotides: TGTGCCAGCAGCTCCCTTGGAGGGAGACAGCCCCAGCATTTT.

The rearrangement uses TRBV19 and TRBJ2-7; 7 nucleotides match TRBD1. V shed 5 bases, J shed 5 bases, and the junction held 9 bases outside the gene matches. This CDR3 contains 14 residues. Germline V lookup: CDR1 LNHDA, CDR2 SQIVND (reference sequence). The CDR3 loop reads CASSRRDSFDEQYF. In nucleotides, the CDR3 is TGTGCCAGTAGTCGACGGGACAGCTTTGACGAGCAGTACTTC.

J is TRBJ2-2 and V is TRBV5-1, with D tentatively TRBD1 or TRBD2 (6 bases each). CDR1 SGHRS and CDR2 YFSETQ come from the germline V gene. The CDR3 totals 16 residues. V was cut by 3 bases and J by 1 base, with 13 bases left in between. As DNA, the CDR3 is TGCGCCAGCAGCTCCGGGGGCGCGGGGAACACCGGGGAGCTGTTTTTT. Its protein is CASSSGGAGNTGELFF.